This T cell receptor beta chain was obtained from a study of shared clonotypes between healthy human individuals. Overall study findings and caveats: A limitation of the genetic and exposure-history diversity represented arose from few donors.

The genomic DNA of each subset was split evenly across several immunoSEQ plates. TCRdb keeps only in-frame clones here, not all; method: immunoSEQ multiplex PCR. The sample consists of around 720,000 clones, around 78% of them appearing once. Germline V gene sequence: CDR1 SGHNT, CDR2 YYREEE (reference sequence). This CDR3 is built from 14 residues. Trimming took off 2 bases at V and 5 bases at J, with 10 bases between the two ends. Concerning this clone itself: Its target is unknown.

This TCR was sampled from a woman in her 30s in good health. The J gene is TRBJ1-4, the V gene TRBV5-4; D is unresolved. The sequenced sample consisted of memory CD4+ T cells sorted from blood. The subset denotes: CD45RA-negative fraction. CDR3 region: CASSFQEFNEKLFF. CDR3 nucleotide sequence: TGTGCCAGCAGCTTTCAAGAATTCAATGAAAAACTGTTTTTT.